This TCR beta chain is from a study of identical twins. Study-wide points: Beta out-of-frame twin sharing showed a weaker excess.

The V and J ends lost 6 bases and 0 bases, in that order; junction bases with no gene match: 5. The CDR3 has 16 residues. Germline lookup yields CDR1 MDHEN and CDR2 SYDVKM. From the 5' RACE reads, TCRdb called clonotypes with MiXCR, one entry per CDR3 protein. Seen here are some 630,000 distinct CDR3 sequences, 7.1% observed once, and the top ten hold around 1.6%. This clonotype was counted ten times or more. Its antigen is undetermined. These same records also appear under a second study, on yellow fever vaccine responses in identical twins.

This clonotype was obtained from a woman in her late teens or twenties in good health. The V gene is TRBV28, the J gene TRBJ2-2, with 9 bases matching TRBD2. The sample consisted of PBMCs. The CDR3 DNA follows: TGTGCCAGCAGGGTCATAGCGGGAGCGAACACCGGGGAGCTGTTTTTT. Amino acids: CASRVIAGANTGELFF.